The TCR beta chain described here comes from a study of spatial heterogeneity in lung cancer. This clonotype has just a few counts. CDR1 and CDR2 from the germline V gene are SGHTA and FQGNSA. The CDR3 totals 12 residues. V was shortened by 4 bases and J by 0 bases, with 2 bases between the two germline ends. TCRdb recomputed calls from the 5' RACE reads with MiXCR, one row per CDR3 protein. The data contain fewer than 25,000 distinct CDR3 sequences, about a tenth of them singletons. Stated time point: blood at routine non-recurrence follow-up after resection. Without sorting, whole RNA was sequenced from tumor, nontumor lung or frozen PBMC.

The specimen comprised PBMCs, sampled at follow-up. V and J are TRBV7-2 and TRBJ2-3, with D hard to call. The TCR originated in a male donor with early-stage non-small cell lung cancer. CDR3 loop: CASSWSTDTQYF. In DNA, the CDR3 is TGTGCCAGCAGCTGGAGCACAGATACGCAGTATTTT.